The 16 T cell receptor beta chains listed next were all sequenced from one sample in a study of identifying expanded T cells in peripheral blood. Using immunoSEQ multiplex PCR, the repertoire was profiled, and TCRdb retains in-frame clones only, with some absent. The repertoire holds tens of thousands of clones, with over 80% as singletons. Material for sequencing was blood. The receptors come from a person between 18 and 75 years old in good health.

In its sample, this clone was seen a few times. CDR3: CASSRYPRTGGLWYF. The CDR3 region has the DNA TGTGCCAGCAGTCGCTACCCTAGGACAGGCGGTTTGTGGTACTTC. The V call is TRBV28, the J call TRBJ2-7; TRBD1 agrees at 7 bases. Germline loops: CDR1 MDHEN, CDR2 SYDVKM. V gave up 5 bases and J gave up 12 bases; unmatched junction bases: 19. The CDR3 sequence is 15 residues long. Full variable domain (missing parts from reference TRBV28 and TRBJ2-7): DVKVTQSSRYLVKRTGEKVFLECVQDMDHENMFWYRQDPGLGLRLIYFSYDVKMKEKGDIPEGYSVSREKKERFSLILESASTNQTSMYLCASSRYPRTGGLWYFGPGTRLTVT.

The gene calls are TRBV4-1 and TRBJ2-5; 10 nucleotides line up with TRBD2. Per the germline V gene, CDR1 is MGHRA and CDR2 is YSYEKL. V was clipped by 1 base and J by 3 bases; unmatched bases: 5. The CDR3 is 16 residues long. The CDR3 DNA sequence: TGCGCCAGCAGCCAAGGTGTAGCGGGAGGTAAAGAGACCCAGTACTTC. It is translated as CASSQGVAGGKETQYF.

This clone has only a few counts. The chain carries TRBV18 and TRBJ2-1, with TRBD1 as a possible D gene (6 bases). Per the germline V gene, CDR1 is KGHSH and CDR2 is LQKENI. This CDR3 is built from 16 residues. V was shortened by 3 bases and J by 6 bases, with 18 bases between the two germline ends. CDR3 sequence (DNA): TGTGCCAGCTCACCCCAAGGGACACCCCCGGGCAATGAGCAGTTCTTC. Translation gives CASSPQGTPPGNEQFF.

The rearrangement joins TRBV9 to TRBJ1-4; no clear D gene. The CDR3 contains 15 residues. Germline V gene lookup returns CDR1 SGDLS and CDR2 YYNGEE. The V and J ends lost 6 bases and 2 bases respectively, with 14 bases between them. CDR3 amino acids: CASNKGAVTNEKLFF. The CDR3 nucleotides are TGTGCCAGCAACAAAGGAGCAGTTACTAATGAAAAACTGTTTTTT.

The V and J genes are TRBV7-2 and TRBJ2-3, with D unclear. V gave up 8 bases and J gave up 0 bases, with 12 bases separating them. CDR3 size: 14 residues. Germline lookup yields CDR1 SGHTA and CDR2 FQGNSA. As DNA, the CDR3 is TGTGCCAGCCATACGCGATATAGCACAGATACGCAGTATTTT. It yields the protein CASHTRYSTDTQYF.

This rearrangement joins TRBV19 to TRBJ2-2; 8 nucleotides align to TRBD2. The germline gives CDR1 LNHDA, CDR2 SQIVND (reference sequence). With 0 bases clipped from V and 8 bases from J, the junction kept 20 bases outside the gene matches. The CDR3 is 20 amino acids. Here the CDR3 reads CASSIELQTVGVAGRGELFF. In DNA, the CDR3 is TGTGCCAGTAGTATAGAGCTTCAGACCGTGGGGGTAGCGGGAAGAGGGGAGCTGTTTTTT.

The chain recombines TRBV7-9 with TRBJ2-5; 9 positions match TRBD1. The CDR3 contains 13 residues. Germline V CDR1 and CDR2: SEHNR, FQNEAQ (reference sequence). V dropped 6 bases and J dropped 5; count of bases not matched to a gene: 4. The CDR3 reads CASRNRGQETQYF. CDR3 nucleotides: TGTGCCAGCAGGAACAGGGGGCAGGAGACCCAGTACTTC.

This rearrangement joins TRBV5-6 to TRBJ2-7; D is unclear. V was pared by 4 bases and J by 3 bases, with 11 bases between. Germline loops: CDR1 SGHDT, CDR2 YYEEEE. CDR3 length: 13 residues. The CDR3 nucleotides are TGTGCCAGCAGCCTTGGACGGTTCTACGAGCAGTACTTC. Protein: CASSLGRFYEQYF.

The rearrangement joins TRBV29-1 to TRBJ2-3; D call uncertain. CDR1 and CDR2 (germline): SQVTM, ANQGSEA. The V gene lost 0 bases and the J gene lost 2 bases, with 12 bases spanning the gap. The CDR3 has 15 amino acids. The CDR3 DNA follows: TGCAGCGTTGAAGATCGTTTTACAGCCACAGATACGCAGTATTTT. Protein sequence: CSVEDRFTATDTQYF.

The chain couples TRBV9 to TRBJ1-5; no clear D gene. Per the germline V gene, CDR1 is SGDLS and CDR2 is YYNGEE. V shed 5 bases and J shed 2 bases, with 14 bases lying between them. This CDR3 contains 15 residues. The CDR3 here is CASSAFAGGNQPQHF. DNA for the CDR3: TGTGCCAGCAGTGCCTTCGCTGGGGGCAATCAGCCCCAGCATTTT.

V and J are TRBV6-4 and TRBJ2-3, with 10 bases identical to TRBD2. The germline gives CDR1 MRHNA, CDR2 SNTAGT. The CDR3 contains 14 residues. V dropped 6 bases and J dropped 6; count of bases not matched to a gene: 6. CDR3 region: CASRGLAGEDTQYF. The CDR3 DNA sequence: TGTGCCAGCAGGGGCCTAGCGGGAGAGGATACGCAGTATTTT.

The chain has TRBV19 and TRBJ2-3; D gene ambiguous. Trimming took off 3 bases at V and 1 base at J, with 8 bases between the two ends. Germline V CDR1 and CDR2: LNHDA, SQIVND (reference sequence). The CDR3 covers 14 residues. The CDR3: CASSMVGGTDTQYF. CDR3 coding DNA: TGTGCCAGTAGTATGGTTGGGGGCACAGATACGCAGTATTTT. The whole variable domain, filled in from reference TRBV19 and TRBJ2-3, reads DGGITQSPKYLFRKEGQNVTLSCEQNLNHDAMYWYRQDPGQGLRLIYYSQIVNDFQKGDIAEGYSVSREKKESFPLTVTSAQKNPTAFYLCASSMVGGTDTQYFGPGTRLTVL.

This chain joins TRBV9 and TRBJ1-4, with a possible D match to TRBD1 (6 bases). There are 16 residues in the CDR3. Germline loops: CDR1 SGDLS, CDR2 YYNGEE. V dropped 3 bases and J dropped 3 bases, with 15 bases sitting between them. The CDR3 reads CASSAPSGASNEKLFF. DNA for the CDR3: TGTGCCAGCAGCGCCCCTTCAGGGGCATCTAATGAAAAACTGTTTTTT.

The chain has TRBV19 and TRBJ1-5; D gene unclear. Germline lookup yields CDR1 LNHDA and CDR2 SQIVND (reference sequence). This CDR3 has 15 residues. The V end was cut by 4 bases, the J end by 7 bases, with 17 bases between. The CDR3 spells CASSTPAGAGQPQHF. The CDR3 bases are TGTGCCAGTAGTACCCCTGCAGGCGCGGGACAGCCCCAGCATTTT.

The chain recombines TRBV28 with TRBJ1-2; a possible D gene is TRBD1 (6 bases). Germline V gene sequence: CDR1 MDHEN, CDR2 SYDVKM. V lost 2 bases, J lost 4 bases, and 11 bases lay in between. The CDR3 covers 14 residues. As DNA, the CDR3 is TGTGCCAGCAGTTTAACGCAGGGGCTCTATGGCTACACCTTC. This codes for CASSLTQGLYGYTF.

The V gene is TRBV28, the J gene TRBJ2-1; 9 bases line up with TRBD1. Germline trimming cut 4 bases from V and 4 bases from J; bases unmatched to any gene: 5. The CDR3 has 15 residues. Germline assignment: CDR1 MDHEN and CDR2 SYDVKM. Here the CDR3 DNA reads TGTGCCAGCAGTTCCCGGGACAGGGTATACAATGAGCAGTTCTTC. Its protein product is CASSSRDRVYNEQFF.